This T cell receptor (beta chain) was retrieved from a study of blood T cells in healthy people across ages. Findings of the study overall: Both higher diversity and more naive CD4+ cells marked long-lived donors when set against aged donors. Across samples, TCR beta diversity tracked strongly with naive T cell percentage.

There were at least 5 micrograms of total RNA extracted from every sample. This CDR3 contains 15 residues. Germline V lookup: CDR1 SNHLY, CDR2 FYNNEI. V was clipped by 4 bases and J by 6 bases, with 17 bases between them. The use of a sample-barcoded 5' primer and a J-beta primer mix characterized a second PCR of roughly 7 to 11 cycles. MiXCR, applied by TCRdb to the 5' RACE reads, yields one record per CDR3 protein. Among 630,000 or so distinct CDR3 sequences listed, approximately 30% were seen once. Note on this clonotype: Its antigen is unknown.

The receptor comes from an elderly woman in good health. The sample was blood. The rearrangement uses TRBV2 and TRBJ2-3; no definite D call. The CDR3 sequence: CASSVIRQSRDTQYF. The CDR3 bases are TGTGCCAGCAGTGTAATCCGTCAAAGCAGGGATACGCAGTATTTT.